This TCR beta chain comes out of a study of T-cell memory formation after mild COVID-19. At the level of the study: Across donors, TCR clusters were largely donor specific. Study observations and caveats: Certain responding clones were present in pre-infection memory, suggesting participation of cross-reactive memory.

TCRalpha and TCRbeta libraries used 5'RACE with constant-segment primers and UMIs. TCRdb used MiXCR to reprocess the 5' RACE reads, holding one entry per CDR3 protein. This sample has 58,000 or so distinct CDR3 sequences, with approximately 30% found just once. Between the trimmed V and J ends, which lost 4 bases and 6 bases, there was a span of 11 bases. Looked up from germline, CDR1 is MGHRA and CDR2 is YSYEKL. CDR3 length equals 13 residues. This clonotype was counted a few times. Its antigen is undetermined. Sample: PBMCs or a T cell subset sorted from them (not recorded which). This clonotype was obtained from a man between 18 and 35 years old who had mild COVID-19 (a few samples of this study predate the infection). Cell type and time point are not known. The chain has TRBV4-1 and TRBJ2-3; D is unresolved. The CDR3 loop is CASSPREQDTQYF. The CDR3 DNA reads TGCGCCAGCAGCCCGAGAGAGCAGGATACGCAGTATTTT.